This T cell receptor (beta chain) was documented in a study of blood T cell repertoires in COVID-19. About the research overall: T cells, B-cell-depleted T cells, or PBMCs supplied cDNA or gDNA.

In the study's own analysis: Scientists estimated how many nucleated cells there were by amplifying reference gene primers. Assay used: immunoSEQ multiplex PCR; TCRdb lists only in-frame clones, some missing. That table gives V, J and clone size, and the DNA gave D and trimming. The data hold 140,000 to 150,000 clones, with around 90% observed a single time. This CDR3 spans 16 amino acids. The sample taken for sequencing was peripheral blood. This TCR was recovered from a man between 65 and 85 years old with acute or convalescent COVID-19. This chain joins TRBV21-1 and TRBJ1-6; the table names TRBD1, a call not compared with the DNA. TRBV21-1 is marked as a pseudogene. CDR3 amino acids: CASSNLYRRTGPSLHF. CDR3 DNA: TGTGCCAGCAGCAACCTATATCGGCGGACAGGGCCATCCCTCCACTTT.